Listed here is a single T cell receptor (beta chain). J gave up 3 bases and V 4 bases, and 4 bases lay outside the gene matches. Germline V gives CDR1 SNHLY, CDR2 FYNNEI. CDR3 length equals 15 residues. This sample stems from a study of blood T cell repertoires in COVID-19. Original analysis: Reference gene primer amplification gave estimated nucleated cell counts. TCRdb's table, derived via immunoSEQ multiplex PCR, lists solely in-frame clones and lacks some. D and trimming were read from the DNA, whereas the V and J calls and clone size are those reported in that table. The table lists about 140,000 clones, less than 90% of them singletons.

Sequences were obtained from peripheral blood. The sequence derives from a man aged 25 to 40 with COVID-19, enrolled during active disease. The chain joins TRBV2 to TRBJ1-3, with 9 positions matching TRBD1. The CDR3 bases are TGTGCCAGCAGTGTGGACAGGGGATATGGAAACACCATATATTTT. Translating it yields CASSVDRGYGNTIYF.